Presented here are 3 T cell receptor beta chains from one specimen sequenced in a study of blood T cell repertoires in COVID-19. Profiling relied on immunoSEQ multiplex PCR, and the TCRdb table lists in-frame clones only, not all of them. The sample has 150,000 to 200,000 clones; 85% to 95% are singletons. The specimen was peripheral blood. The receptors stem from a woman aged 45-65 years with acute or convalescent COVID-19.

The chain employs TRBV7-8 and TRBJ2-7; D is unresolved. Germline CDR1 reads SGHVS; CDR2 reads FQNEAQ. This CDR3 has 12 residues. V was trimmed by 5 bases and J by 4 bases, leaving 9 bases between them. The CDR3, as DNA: TGTGCCAGCAGCCCTCAGGATTACGAGCAGTACTTC. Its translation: CASSPQDYEQYF.

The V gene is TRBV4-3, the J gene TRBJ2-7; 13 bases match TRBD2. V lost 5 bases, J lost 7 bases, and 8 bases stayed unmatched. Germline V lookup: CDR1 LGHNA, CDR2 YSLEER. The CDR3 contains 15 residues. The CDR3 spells CASSELAGGPGEQYF. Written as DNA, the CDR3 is TGCGCCAGCAGCGAACTAGCGGGAGGGCCAGGAGAGCAGTACTTC.

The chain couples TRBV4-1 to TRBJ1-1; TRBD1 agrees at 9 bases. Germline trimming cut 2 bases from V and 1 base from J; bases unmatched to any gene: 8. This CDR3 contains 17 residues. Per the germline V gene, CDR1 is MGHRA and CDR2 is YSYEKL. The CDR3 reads CASSQPYRGPGNTEAFF. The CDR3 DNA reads TGCGCCAGCAGCCAACCTTACAGGGGGCCAGGGAACACTGAAGCTTTCTTT.